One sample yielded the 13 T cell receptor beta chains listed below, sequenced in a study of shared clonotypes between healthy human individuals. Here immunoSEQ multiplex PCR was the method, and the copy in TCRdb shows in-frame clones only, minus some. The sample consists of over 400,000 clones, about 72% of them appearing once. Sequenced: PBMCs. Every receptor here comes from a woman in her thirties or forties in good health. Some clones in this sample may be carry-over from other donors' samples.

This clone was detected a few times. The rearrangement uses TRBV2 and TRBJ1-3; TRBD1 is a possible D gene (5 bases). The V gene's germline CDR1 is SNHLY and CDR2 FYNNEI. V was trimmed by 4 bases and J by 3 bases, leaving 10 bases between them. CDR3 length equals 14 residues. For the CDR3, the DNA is TGTGCCAGCAGTGGCTGGGGGTTTGGAAACACCATATATTTT. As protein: CASSGWGFGNTIYF.

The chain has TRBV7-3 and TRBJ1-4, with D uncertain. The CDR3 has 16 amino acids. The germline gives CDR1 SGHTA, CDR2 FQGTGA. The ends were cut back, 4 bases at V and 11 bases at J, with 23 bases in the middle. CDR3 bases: TGTGCCAGCAGCTCCCGCCGGGCCCACCGAGATCGTAAACTGTTTTTT. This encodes CASSSRRAHRDRKLFF.

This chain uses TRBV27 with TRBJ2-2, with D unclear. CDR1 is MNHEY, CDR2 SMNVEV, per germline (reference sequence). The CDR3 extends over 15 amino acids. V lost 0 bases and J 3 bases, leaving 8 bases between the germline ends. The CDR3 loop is CASSLSLTYTGELFF. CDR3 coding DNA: TGTGCCAGCAGTTTATCTCTTACTTACACCGGGGAGCTGTTTTTT.

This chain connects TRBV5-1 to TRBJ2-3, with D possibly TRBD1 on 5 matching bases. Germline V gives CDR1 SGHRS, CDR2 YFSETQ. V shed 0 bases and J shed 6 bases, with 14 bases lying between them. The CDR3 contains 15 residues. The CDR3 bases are TGCGCCAGCAGCTTGGAGGGGAAACGGCCCGATACGCAGTATTTT. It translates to CASSLEGKRPDTQYF. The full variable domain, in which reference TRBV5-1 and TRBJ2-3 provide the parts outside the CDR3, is KAGVTQTPRYLIKTRGQQVTLSCSPISGHRSVSWYQQTPGQGLQFLFEYFSETQRNKGNFPGRFSGRQFSNSRSEMNVSTLELGDSALYLCASSLEGKRPDTQYFGPGTRLTVL.

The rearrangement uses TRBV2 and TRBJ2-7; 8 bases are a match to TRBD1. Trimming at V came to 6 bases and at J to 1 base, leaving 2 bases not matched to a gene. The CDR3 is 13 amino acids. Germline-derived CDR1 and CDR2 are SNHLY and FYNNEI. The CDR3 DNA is TGTGCCAGCAGCAGGGGGCTTTCCTACGAGCAGTACTTC. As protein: CASSRGLSYEQYF.

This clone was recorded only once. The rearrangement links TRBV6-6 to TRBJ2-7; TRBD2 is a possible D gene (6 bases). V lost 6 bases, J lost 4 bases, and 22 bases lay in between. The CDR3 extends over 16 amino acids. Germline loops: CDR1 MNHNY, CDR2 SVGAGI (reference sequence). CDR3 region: CASSHGAILEGYEQYF. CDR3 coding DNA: TGTGCCAGCAGCCACGGGGCTATTTTGGAGGGGTACGAGCAGTACTTC.

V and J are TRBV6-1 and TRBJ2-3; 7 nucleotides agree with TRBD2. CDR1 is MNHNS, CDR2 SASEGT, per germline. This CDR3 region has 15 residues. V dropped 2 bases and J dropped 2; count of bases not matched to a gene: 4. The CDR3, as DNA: TGTGCCAGCAGTGAACCCCTAGCGGTCACAGATACGCAGTATTTT. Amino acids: CASSEPLAVTDTQYF.

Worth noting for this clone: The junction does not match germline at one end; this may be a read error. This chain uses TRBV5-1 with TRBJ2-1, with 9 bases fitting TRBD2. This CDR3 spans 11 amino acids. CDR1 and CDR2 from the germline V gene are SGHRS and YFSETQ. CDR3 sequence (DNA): TGCGCCAGCAGCTTCGGGACTAGCCTACTCTTC. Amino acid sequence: CASSFGTSLLF.

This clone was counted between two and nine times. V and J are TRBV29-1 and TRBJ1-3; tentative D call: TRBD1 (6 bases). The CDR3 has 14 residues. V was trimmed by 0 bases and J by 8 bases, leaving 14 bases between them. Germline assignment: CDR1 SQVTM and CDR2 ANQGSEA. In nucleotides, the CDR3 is TGCAGCGTTGAAGATAGGGGCGCAGGGGACACCATATATTTT. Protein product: CSVEDRGAGDTIYF. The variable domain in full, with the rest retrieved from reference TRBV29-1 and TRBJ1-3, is SAVISQKPSRDICQRGTSLTIQCQVDSQVTMMFWYRQQPGQSLTLIATANQGSEATYESGFVIDKFPISRPNLTFSTLTVSNMSPEDSSIYLCSVEDRGAGDTIYFGEGSWLTVV.

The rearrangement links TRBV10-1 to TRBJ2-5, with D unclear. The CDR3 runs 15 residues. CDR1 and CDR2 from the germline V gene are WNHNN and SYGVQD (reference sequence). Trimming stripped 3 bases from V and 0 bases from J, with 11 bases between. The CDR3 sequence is CASSDGSGNQETQYF. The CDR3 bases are TGCGCCAGCAGTGACGGATCTGGGAACCAAGAGACCCAGTACTTC.

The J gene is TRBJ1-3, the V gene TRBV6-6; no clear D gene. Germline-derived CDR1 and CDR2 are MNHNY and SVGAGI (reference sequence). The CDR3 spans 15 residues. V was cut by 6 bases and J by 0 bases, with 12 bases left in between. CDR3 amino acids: CASRLTRTSGNTIYF. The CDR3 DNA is TGTGCCAGCAGGCTGACACGCACCTCTGGAAACACCATATATTTT.

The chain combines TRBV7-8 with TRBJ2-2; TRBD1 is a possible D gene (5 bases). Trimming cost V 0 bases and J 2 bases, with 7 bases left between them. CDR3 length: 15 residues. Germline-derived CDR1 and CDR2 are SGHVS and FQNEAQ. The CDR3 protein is CASSLARTNTGELFF. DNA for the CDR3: TGTGCCAGCAGCTTAGCGAGGACAAACACCGGGGAGCTGTTTTTT.

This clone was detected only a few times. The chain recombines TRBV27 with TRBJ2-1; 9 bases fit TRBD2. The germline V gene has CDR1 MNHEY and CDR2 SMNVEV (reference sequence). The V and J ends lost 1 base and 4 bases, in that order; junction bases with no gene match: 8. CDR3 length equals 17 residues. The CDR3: CASSLLGLAGSYNEQFF. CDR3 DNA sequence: TGTGCCAGCAGTTTATTGGGGCTAGCGGGGTCTTACAATGAGCAGTTCTTC.